Listed here are 21 T cell receptor beta chains from one sample, sequenced in a study of T cell changes during pregnancy in multiple sclerosis. TCRdb's table, derived via immunoSEQ multiplex PCR, lists solely in-frame clones and lacks some. The data contain roughly 46,000 clones, around 84% of them singletons. The sequenced sample was CD4+ T cells from peripheral blood mononuclear cells, obtained before pregnancy. The receptor set was obtained from a female donor with multiple sclerosis, enrolled in a pregnancy study.

This rearrangement joins TRBV4-2 to TRBJ1-6, with D tentatively TRBD1 (6 bases). The ends were cut back, 0 bases at V and 0 bases at J, with 15 bases in the middle. The CDR3 spans 19 residues. From germline, CDR1 is LGHNA and CDR2 YNFKEQ. The CDR3 reads CASSQDSVRGSSYNSPLHF. CDR3 in DNA: TGTGCCAGCAGCCAAGATAGCGTCAGGGGCAGCTCCTATAATTCACCCCTCCACTTT.

This clone appeared a single time. V usage is TRBV27 and J usage is TRBJ1-2; a possible D gene is TRBD1 (6 bases). From germline, CDR1 is MNHEY and CDR2 SMNVEV (reference sequence). The CDR3 sequence is 13 residues long. The V gene lost 5 bases and the J gene lost 8 bases, with 15 bases spanning the gap. This chain's CDR3 is CASSPQGYGGYTF. The DNA for the CDR3 is TGTGCCAGCAGTCCCCAGGGGTATGGCGGCTACACCTTC.

The V and J genes are TRBV11-2 and TRBJ1-2; D is unresolved. This CDR3 contains 13 residues. In germline, CDR1 is SGHAT, CDR2 FQNNGV. With 4 bases removed from V and 0 bases from J, the gap between germline ends came to 6 bases. The CDR3 DNA reads TGTGCCAGCAGCTACGGGGCTAACTATGGCTACACCTTC. Protein: CASSYGANYGYTF.

V and J are TRBV7-3 and TRBJ1-1; the D gene is possibly TRBD1 (5 bases). The CDR3 is 16 amino acids. Germline V gene lookup returns CDR1 SGHTA and CDR2 FQGTGA. Trimming pared 1 base from V and 0 bases from J, leaving 12 bases between. CDR3 sequence reads: CASSLRPQALNTEAFF. The DNA for the CDR3 is TGTGCCAGCAGCTTAAGGCCACAGGCCCTGAACACTGAAGCTTTCTTT.

A single count supports this clone. The chain uses TRBV10-3 and TRBJ1-1; tentatively, D is TRBD1 (5 bases). Germline V gene sequence: CDR1 ENHRY, CDR2 SYGVKD. The CDR3 has 13 amino acids. The germline V and J ends were trimmed by 5 bases and 1 base, with 8 bases remaining between them. The CDR3 bases are TGTGCCATCAGTTTACAGGCGAACACTGAAGCTTTCTTT. It yields the protein CAISLQANTEAFF.

This sequence joins TRBV4-3 and TRBJ1-2; 7 bases match TRBD1. The CDR3 loop spans 15 amino acids. The germline CDR1 and CDR2 sequences are LGHNA and YSLEER. The ends lost 3 bases at V and 4 bases at J; junction bases unmatched: 8. This CDR3 is CASSQETTGSYGYTF. CDR3 nucleotides: TGCGCCAGCAGCCAGGAGACGACAGGGAGCTATGGCTACACCTTC.

CDR3 region: CASSRLAGMNTEAFF. CDR3 DNA: TGTGCCAGCTCACGACTTGCAGGGATGAACACTGAAGCTTTCTTT. The rearrangement joins TRBV18 to TRBJ1-1; D possibly corresponds to TRBD1 (5 bases). Germline-derived CDR1 and CDR2 are KGHSH and LQKENI. Trimming shortened V by 4 bases and J by 0 bases, and 12 bases separated the two germline ends. The CDR3 runs 15 residues.

This chain connects TRBV5-1 to TRBJ1-1; 9 nucleotides match TRBD1. There are 13 residues in the CDR3. V lost 6 bases to trimming and J lost 7 bases; unmatched junction nucleotides: 7. Germline V gene lookup returns CDR1 SGHRS and CDR2 YFSETQ. CDR3 residues: CASNTGGLGEAFF. The CDR3 DNA sequence: TGCGCCAGCAATACAGGGGGCTTGGGTGAAGCTTTCTTT.

In its sample, this clone was seen once. The chain recombines TRBV6-6 with TRBJ1-2; D gene uncertain. Between the trimmed V and J ends, which lost 0 bases and 6 bases, there was a span of 5 bases. CDR1 and CDR2 from the germline V gene are MNHNY and SVGAGI (reference sequence). The CDR3 runs to 12 residues. This chain's CDR3 is CASSYSSDGYTF. DNA of the CDR3: TGTGCCAGCAGTTACTCATCAGATGGCTACACCTTC.

The V gene is TRBV6-1, the J gene TRBJ1-2, with 8 bases identical to TRBD1. The germline gives CDR1 MNHNS, CDR2 SASEGT. Germline trimming cut 6 bases from V and 5 bases from J; bases unmatched to any gene: 5. CDR3 length: 13 amino acids. The CDR3 DNA follows: TGTGCCAGCAGGGACGACAGGGGTTATGGCTACACCTTC. Translation: CASRDDRGYGYTF.

The V and J genes are TRBV29-1 and TRBJ2-1; tentatively, D is TRBD2 (5 bases). There are 15 residues in the CDR3. V was clipped by 7 bases and J by 11 bases, with 27 bases between them. The germline CDR1 and CDR2 sequences are SQVTM and ANQGSEA. CDR3 residues: CSALGGGYDPMKQFF. CDR3 coding DNA: TGCAGCGCCCTAGGAGGTGGGTACGATCCAATGAAGCAGTTCTTC.

About this clone: Other DNA sequences in this specimen translate into the identical CDR3. DNA of the CDR3: TGTGCCTGGAGTGTACAGGGTGAAGCTTTCTTT. Translating it yields CAWSVQGEAFF. The V call is TRBV30, the J call TRBJ1-1, with D maybe TRBD1 (6 bases). The CDR3 is 11 amino acids. The germline V gene has CDR1 GTSNPN and CDR2 SVGIG (reference sequence). V was clipped by 0 bases and J by 7 bases, with 6 bases between them.

Written as DNA, the CDR3 is TGTGCCTGGAGTCTGAGCCAGGCCACGCAGTATTTT. This gives the protein CAWSLSQATQYF. The chain couples TRBV30 to TRBJ2-3; D ambiguous. Germline CDR1 is GTSNPN and CDR2 is SVGIG (reference sequence). This CDR3 has 12 residues. The V end was cut by 2 bases, the J end by 9 bases, with 12 bases between.

The gene calls are TRBV7-6 and TRBJ2-1; TRBD2 matches at 11 bases. V lost 1 base, J lost 5 bases, and 1 base stayed unmatched. Germline V gives CDR1 SGHVS, CDR2 FNYEAQ. The CDR3 length is 15 residues. This CDR3 reads CASSLVAGGHNEQFF. CDR3 nucleotides: TGTGCCAGCAGCTTAGTAGCGGGAGGGCACAATGAGCAGTTCTTC.

The chain recombines TRBV6-5 with TRBJ2-7; no clear D gene. The germline V gene encodes CDR1 MNHEY and CDR2 SVGAGI. There are 15 residues in the CDR3. V was shortened by 0 bases and J by 2 bases, with 11 bases between the two germline ends. CDR3 DNA sequence: TGTGCCAGCAGTTACTCGAAGACTGTCCCCTACGAGCAGTACTTC. Protein: CASSYSKTVPYEQYF.

This sequence joins TRBV5-1 and TRBJ1-4; D gene unclear. Germline lookup yields CDR1 SGHRS and CDR2 YFSETQ. The CDR3 is made up of 15 amino acids. V was pared by 4 bases and J by 8 bases, with 18 bases between. CDR3 sequence reads: CASSPGGTGEEKLFF. The CDR3 coding sequence is TGCGCCAGCAGCCCCGGAGGCACCGGGGAAGAAAAACTGTTTTTT.

The V call is TRBV6-5, the J call TRBJ2-3; D is unresolved. The germline V gene encodes CDR1 MNHEY and CDR2 SVGAGI. Between the trimmed V and J ends, which lost 0 bases and 3 bases, there was a span of 13 bases. The CDR3 runs to 16 residues. The CDR3 region has the DNA TGTGCCAGCAGTTACTCGGCGCCTAGTCTAACAGATACGCAGTATTTT. It is translated as CASSYSAPSLTDTQYF.

The chain uses TRBV30 and TRBJ1-5; weak D call: TRBD1 (5 bases). V lost 1 base, J lost 2 bases, and 15 bases lay in between. Germline CDR1 reads GTSNPN; CDR2 reads SVGIG (reference sequence). The CDR3 consists of 16 residues. The DNA of the CDR3 is TGTGCCTGGAGTGAGGGGACTCTTGGCGGCAATCAGCCCCAGCATTTT. This gives the protein CAWSEGTLGGNQPQHF.

The chain recombines TRBV19 with TRBJ1-1, with TRBD1 identical over 9 bases. Germline CDR1 reads LNHDA; CDR2 reads SQIVND (reference sequence). The length of the CDR3 is 16 residues. The J segment lost 8 bases and the V segment lost 4 bases, leaving 14 bases of the junction unmatched. The CDR3 is CASSKSSGTGILEAFF. Here the CDR3 DNA reads TGTGCCAGTAGTAAATCCTCCGGGACAGGGATCCTGGAAGCTTTCTTT.

This chain connects TRBV5-1 to TRBJ1-1; 8 bases are a match to TRBD1. The CDR3 is 17 residues long. Germline V CDR1 and CDR2: SGHRS, YFSETQ. V lost 4 bases and J lost 0; bases outside the gene matches: 11. CDR3 amino acids: CASSPIHGQGLNTEAFF. In DNA form, the CDR3 reads TGCGCCAGCAGCCCAATACACGGACAGGGATTGAACACTGAAGCTTTCTTT. Filled out from reference TRBV5-1 and TRBJ1-1, the complete variable domain reads KAGVTQTPRYLIKTRGQQVTLSCSPISGHRSVSWYQQTPGQGLQFLFEYFSETQRNKGNFPGRFSGRQFSNSRSEMNVSTLELGDSALYLCASSPIHGQGLNTEAFFGQGTRLTVV.

The chain links TRBV10-3 to TRBJ2-5; 10 bases agree with TRBD2. The CDR3 runs 17 residues. Germline V gene lookup returns CDR1 ENHRY and CDR2 SYGVKD. V trimming: 2 bases; J trimming: 2 bases; junction bases outside the gene matches: 8. The CDR3 bases are TGTGCCATCAGTGAGCCGTTAGGACTAGCGGAACAAGAGACCCAGTACTTC. Its protein is CAISEPLGLAEQETQYF.